This T cell receptor (beta chain) was sequenced during a study of blood T cell repertoires in COVID-19. Profiling relied on immunoSEQ multiplex PCR, and the TCRdb table lists in-frame clones only, not all of them. The table includes around 290,000 clones, around 89% detected once. The length of the CDR3 is 17 residues. V was clipped by 3 bases and J by 4 bases; unmatched bases: 10. Germline lookup yields CDR1 SGHRS and CDR2 YFSETQ. V is TRBV5-1 and J is TRBJ2-6, with 7 bases identical to TRBD1. This clonotype was obtained from a man in his forties with acute or convalescent COVID-19. The source material was peripheral blood. For the CDR3, the DNA is TGCGCCAGCAGCTCCGGGACAGACCCGGGGGGGGCCAACGTCCTGACTTTC. Encoded protein: CASSSGTDPGGANVLTF.